Presented here are 11 T cell receptor beta chains from one specimen sequenced in a study of T cell responses to AZD1222 COVID-19 vaccine. Sequencing was performed with immunoSEQ multiplex PCR; in TCRdb, only in-frame clones are kept and a portion is missing. The repertoire includes approximately 120,000 clones, approximately 89% of them detected once, and 4.4% sits in the top ten. The sequencing here drew on peripheral blood, taken 28 days after the second AZD1222 dose. The source is an adult who received the AZD1222 COVID-19 vaccine.

The chain couples TRBV28 to TRBJ1-2; TRBD1 aligns across 12 bases. Looked up from germline, CDR1 is MDHEN and CDR2 is SYDVKM. Trimming at V came to 4 bases and at J to 7 bases, leaving 4 bases not matched to a gene. The CDR3 consists of 14 residues. The CDR3 sequence is CASSSGQGAIGYTF. In DNA form, the CDR3 reads TGTGCCAGCAGTTCGGGACAGGGGGCGATTGGCTACACCTTC.

The chain recombines TRBV27 with TRBJ2-7; D is perhaps TRBD2 (8 bases). Trimming removed 8 bases at V and 2 bases at J, with 34 bases between. The CDR3 is 20 amino acids. The germline V gene encodes CDR1 MNHEY and CDR2 SMNVEV (reference sequence). The chain's CDR3 is CASPLSRGRGATIPTYEQYF. The CDR3 coding sequence is TGTGCCAGCCCACTATCAAGGGGGCGGGGGGCCACGATCCCGACCTACGAGCAGTACTTC.

This clone was counted once. The chain links TRBV9 to TRBJ1-1; D call uncertain. Germline loops: CDR1 SGDLS, CDR2 YYNGEE. This CDR3 contains 15 residues. Between the trimmed V and J ends, which lost 1 base and 1 base, there was a span of 11 bases. In DNA, the CDR3 is TGTGCCAGCAGCGTACTACCCGGGCAGAACACTGAAGCTTTCTTT. Its protein product is CASSVLPGQNTEAFF.

The V call is TRBV5-1, the J call TRBJ2-2; D tentatively reads TRBD1 or TRBD2 (5 bases each). The CDR3 is 17 amino acids. Trimming left V 5 bases short and J 4 bases short, with 21 bases between. Germline CDR1 SGHRS, CDR2 YFSETQ. The chain's CDR3 is CASRSNDRPAGTGELFF. The CDR3, as DNA: TGCGCCAGCAGAAGTAACGACAGACCCGCGGGCACCGGGGAGCTGTTTTTT.

This chain links TRBV29-1 with TRBJ2-3, with TRBD1 identical over 7 bases. Germline V gene sequence: CDR1 SQVTM, CDR2 ANQGSEA. This CDR3 has 15 residues. Trimming at V came to 8 bases and at J to 2 bases, leaving 13 bases not matched to a gene. CDR3 DNA sequence: TGCAGCCAGGGGGTCACAGGGGACCTCACAGATACGCAGTATTTT. This translates into CSQGVTGDLTDTQYF.

The chain carries TRBV7-3 and TRBJ1-2; TRBD1 matches at 10 bases. The CDR3 has 12 residues. J gave up 11 bases and V 6 bases, and 6 bases lay outside the gene matches. Germline CDR1 is SGHTA and CDR2 is FQGTGA. CDR3 coding DNA: TGTGCCAGCAGTCCCGGGACAGGGGCTTACACCTTC. This sequence encodes CASSPGTGAYTF.

This chain connects TRBV5-1 to TRBJ2-7; TRBD1 aligns across 7 bases. Germline loops: CDR1 SGHRS, CDR2 YFSETQ. V lost 0 bases and J lost 3; bases outside the gene matches: 3. The CDR3 runs 14 residues. The CDR3 DNA reads as TGCGCCAGCAGCTTGGGTTCAGGGGGCTACGAGCAGTACTTC. This gives the protein CASSLGSGGYEQYF.

This clone was detected once. The chain combines TRBV30 with TRBJ2-5, with TRBD2 matching 16 bases. Per the germline V gene, CDR1 is GTSNPN and CDR2 is SVGIG (reference sequence). The CDR3 totals 13 residues. The CDR3: CAGLAGGQETQYF. DNA of the CDR3: TGTGCGGGACTAGCGGGGGGGCAAGAGACCCAGTACTTC.

The chain joins TRBV9 to TRBJ2-3; D gene uncertain. Germline V gene lookup returns CDR1 SGDLS and CDR2 YYNGEE. V lost 0 bases and J 6 bases, leaving 5 bases between the germline ends. The CDR3 has 12 residues. The CDR3 is CASSVVGDTQYF. CDR3 nucleotides: TGTGCCAGCAGCGTAGTGGGGGATACGCAGTATTTT.

This chain connects TRBV6-2 or TRBV6-3 to TRBJ2-2; 11 bases map to TRBD1. V was pared by 7 bases and J by 6 bases, with 7 bases of the junction left unmatched. Germline V gene lookup returns CDR1 MNHEY and CDR2 SVGEGT. The CDR3 runs 15 residues. The CDR3 DNA follows: TGTGCCAGCACCCCGGGACAGGGGGATTCCGGGGAGCTGTTTTTT. Translation gives CASTPGQGDSGELFF.

This chain joins TRBV30 and TRBJ2-2; TRBD1 might be the D (5 bases). Between the trimmed V and J ends, which lost 6 bases and 1 base, there was a span of 9 bases. Germline V CDR1 and CDR2: GTSNPN, SVGIG (reference sequence). The CDR3 sequence is 13 residues long. CDR3 amino acids: CACPTGNTGELFF. DNA of the CDR3: TGTGCCTGCCCCACAGGGAACACCGGGGAGCTGTTTTTT.